This TCR beta chain was sequenced during a study of cytomegalovirus exposure and HLA in healthy donors. With 60 Vbeta and 13 Jbeta primers, the PCR was carried out. Generated by immunoSEQ multiplex PCR, the TCRdb table keeps only in-frame clones and is missing some. The table lists some 120,000 clones, 70% to 80% of them singletons. Study-level points and caveats: There were some public TCRs occurring in many donors, but most TCR sequences were rare. TCR beta V- and J-gene trimming was later associated with a missense DCLRE1C variant. The authors considered a cluster of highly shared sequence variants likely to be a sequencing artifact.

The CDR3 is 14 residues long. CDR1 is SGHTA, CDR2 FQGNSA, per germline. V dropped 5 bases and J dropped 3 bases, with 13 bases sitting between them. Concerning this clone itself: Its antigen remains unknown.

The origin of this receptor is a woman in her 50s in good health and CMV-seropositive. Sequenced: PBMCs. The V call is TRBV7-2, the J call TRBJ2-5; D is perhaps TRBD1 (5 bases). CDR3 region: CASSPDGHKETQYF. The CDR3, as DNA: TGTGCCAGCAGCCCGGACGGACACAAAGAGACCCAGTACTTC. The variable domain in full, with the rest retrieved from reference TRBV7-2 and TRBJ2-5, is GAGVSQSPSNKVTEKGKDVELRCDPISGHTALYWYRQSLGQGLEFLIYFQGNSAPDKSGLPSDRFSAERTGGSVSTLTIQRTQQEDSAVYLCASSPDGHKETQYFGPGTRLLVL.